This TCR beta chain was sequenced for a study of blood T cell repertoires in COVID-19. Cohort placement rested on clinical history that participants reported themselves. V was cut by 0 bases and J by 6 bases, with 5 bases left in between. This CDR3 has 13 amino acids. Germline assignment: CDR1 WNHNN and CDR2 SYGVQD (reference sequence). TCRdb's table, derived via immunoSEQ multiplex PCR, lists solely in-frame clones and lacks some. The profile shows around 180,000 clones, approximately 89% of them singletons. The chain joins TRBV10-1 to TRBJ2-2; no firm D call. The sequencing input was PBMCs or T cells enriched from blood (not recorded which). The TCR sequence derives from a woman between 40 and 50 years old with acute COVID-19. The CDR3 here is CASSESQSGELFF. The CDR3 DNA reads TGCGCCAGCAGTGAGTCGCAGTCCGGGGAGCTGTTTTTT.